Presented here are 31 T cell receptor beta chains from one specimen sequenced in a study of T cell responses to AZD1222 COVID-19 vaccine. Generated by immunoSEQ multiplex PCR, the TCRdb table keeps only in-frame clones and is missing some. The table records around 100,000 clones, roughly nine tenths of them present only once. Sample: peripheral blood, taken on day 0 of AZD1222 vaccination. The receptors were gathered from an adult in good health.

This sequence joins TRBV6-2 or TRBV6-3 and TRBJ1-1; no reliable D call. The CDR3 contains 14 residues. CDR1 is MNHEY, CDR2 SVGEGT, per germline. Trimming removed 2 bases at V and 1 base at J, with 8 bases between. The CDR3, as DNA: TGTGCCAGCAGTTACGGGGTCCAGAACACTGAAGCTTTCTTT. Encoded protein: CASSYGVQNTEAFF.

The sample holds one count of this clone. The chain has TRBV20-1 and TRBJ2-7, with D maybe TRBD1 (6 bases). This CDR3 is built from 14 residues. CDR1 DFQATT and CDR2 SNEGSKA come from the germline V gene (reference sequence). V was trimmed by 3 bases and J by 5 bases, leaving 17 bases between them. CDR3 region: CSASGPGQVDEQYF. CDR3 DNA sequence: TGCAGTGCTAGTGGACCGGGACAAGTCGACGAGCAGTACTTC.

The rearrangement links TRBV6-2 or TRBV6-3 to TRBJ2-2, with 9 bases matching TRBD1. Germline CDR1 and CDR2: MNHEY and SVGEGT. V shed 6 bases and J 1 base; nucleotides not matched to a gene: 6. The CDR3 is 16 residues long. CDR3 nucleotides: TGTGCCAGCAGCCGGACAGGGGATAAGAACACCGGGGAGCTGTTTTTT. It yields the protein CASSRTGDKNTGELFF.

CDR3 residues: CASSLYTGLSGNTIYF. The CDR3 nucleotides read TGTGCCAGCAGCTTGTACACGGGACTCTCTGGAAACACCATATATTTT. This chain uses TRBV5-8 with TRBJ1-3; a weak D match, TRBD1 (5 bases). This CDR3 comprises 16 residues. Trimming took off 1 base at V and 0 bases at J, with 11 bases between the two ends. Germline lookup yields CDR1 SGHTS and CDR2 YDEGEE.

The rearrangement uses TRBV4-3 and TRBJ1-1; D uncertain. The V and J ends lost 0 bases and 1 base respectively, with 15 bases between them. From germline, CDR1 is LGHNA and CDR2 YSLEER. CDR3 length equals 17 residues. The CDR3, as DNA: TGCGCCAGCAGCCAAGATCTTAGGAGGGAGTGGAACACTGAAGCTTTCTTT. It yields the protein CASSQDLRREWNTEAFF.

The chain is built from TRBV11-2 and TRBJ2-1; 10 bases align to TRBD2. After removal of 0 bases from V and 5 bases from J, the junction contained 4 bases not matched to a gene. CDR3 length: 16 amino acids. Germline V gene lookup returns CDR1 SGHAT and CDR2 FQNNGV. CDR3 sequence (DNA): TGTGCCAGCAGCTTAGATGGGACTAGCGAAAACAATGAGCAGTTCTTC. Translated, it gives CASSLDGTSENNEQFF.

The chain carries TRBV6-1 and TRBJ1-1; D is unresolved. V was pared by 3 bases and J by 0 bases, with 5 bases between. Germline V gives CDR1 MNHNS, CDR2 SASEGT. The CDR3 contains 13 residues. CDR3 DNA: TGTGCCAGCAGTGAGAATTTGAACACTGAAGCTTTCTTT. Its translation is CASSENLNTEAFF.

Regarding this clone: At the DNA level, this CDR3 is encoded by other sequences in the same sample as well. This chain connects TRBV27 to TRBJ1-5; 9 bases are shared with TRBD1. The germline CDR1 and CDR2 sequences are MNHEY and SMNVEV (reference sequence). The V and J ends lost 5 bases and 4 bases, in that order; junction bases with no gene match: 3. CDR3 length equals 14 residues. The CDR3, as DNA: TGTGCCAGCAGTCCCGGGACAGGGAATCAGCCCCAGCATTTT. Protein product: CASSPGTGNQPQHF.

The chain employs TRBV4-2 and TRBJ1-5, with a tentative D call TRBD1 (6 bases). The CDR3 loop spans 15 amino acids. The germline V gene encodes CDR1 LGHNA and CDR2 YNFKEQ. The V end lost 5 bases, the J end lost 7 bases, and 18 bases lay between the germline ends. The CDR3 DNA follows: TGTGCCAGCAGCTTGGCCGACAGGACCGGGCAGCCCCAGCATTTT. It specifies CASSLADRTGQPQHF.

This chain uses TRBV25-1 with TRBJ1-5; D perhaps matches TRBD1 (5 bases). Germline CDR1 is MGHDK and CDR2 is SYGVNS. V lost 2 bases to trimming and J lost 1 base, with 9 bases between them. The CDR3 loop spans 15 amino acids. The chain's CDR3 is CASSEPGGSNQPQHF. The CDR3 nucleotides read TGTGCCAGCAGTGAACCCGGGGGGAGCAATCAGCCCCAGCATTTT.

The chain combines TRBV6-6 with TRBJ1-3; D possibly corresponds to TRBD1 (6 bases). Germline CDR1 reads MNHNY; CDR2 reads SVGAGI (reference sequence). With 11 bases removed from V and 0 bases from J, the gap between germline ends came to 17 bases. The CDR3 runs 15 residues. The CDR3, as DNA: TGTGCCCACGGACAGACGGCCCGCTCTGGAAACACCATATATTTT. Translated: CAHGQTARSGNTIYF.

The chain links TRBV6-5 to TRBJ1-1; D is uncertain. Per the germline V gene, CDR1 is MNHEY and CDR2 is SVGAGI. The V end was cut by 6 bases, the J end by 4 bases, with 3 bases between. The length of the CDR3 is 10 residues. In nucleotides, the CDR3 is TGTGCCAGCAGGAGCACTGAAGCTTTCTTT. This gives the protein CASRSTEAFF.

CDR3 bases: TGTGCCACCAGTGATGGGTACTACAATGAGCAGTTCTTC. Translating it yields CATSDGYYNEQFF. This chain connects TRBV24-1 to TRBJ2-1; D gene unclear. CDR3 length: 13 amino acids. Trimming took off 3 bases at V and 3 bases at J, with 5 bases between the two ends. Germline V CDR1 and CDR2: KGHDR, SFDVKD.

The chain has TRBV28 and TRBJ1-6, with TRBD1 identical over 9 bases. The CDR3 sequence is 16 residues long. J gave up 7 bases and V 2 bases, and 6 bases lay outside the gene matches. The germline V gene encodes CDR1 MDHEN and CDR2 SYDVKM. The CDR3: CASSLPGGQGNSPLHF. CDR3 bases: TGTGCCAGCAGTTTACCGGGCGGACAGGGGAATTCACCCCTCCACTTT.

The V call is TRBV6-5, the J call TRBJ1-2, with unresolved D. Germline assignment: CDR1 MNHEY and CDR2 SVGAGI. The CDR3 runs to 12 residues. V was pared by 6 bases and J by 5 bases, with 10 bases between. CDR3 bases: TGTGCCAGCAGGTGGACTGTTTATGGCTACACCTTC. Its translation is CASRWTVYGYTF.

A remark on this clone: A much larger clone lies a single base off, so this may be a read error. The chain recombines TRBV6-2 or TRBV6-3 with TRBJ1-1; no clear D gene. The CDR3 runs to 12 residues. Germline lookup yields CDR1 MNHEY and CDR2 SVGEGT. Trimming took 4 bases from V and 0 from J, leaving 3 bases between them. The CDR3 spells CASSSVNTEAFF. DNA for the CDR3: TGTGCCAGCAGTTCTGTGAACACTGAAGCTTTCTTT.

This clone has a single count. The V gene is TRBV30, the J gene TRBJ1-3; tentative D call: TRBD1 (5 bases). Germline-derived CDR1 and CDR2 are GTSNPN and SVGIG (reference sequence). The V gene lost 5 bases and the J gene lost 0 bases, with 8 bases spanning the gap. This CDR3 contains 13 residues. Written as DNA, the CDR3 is TGTGCCTGGCAGGGAAACTCTGGAAACACCATATATTTT. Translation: CAWQGNSGNTIYF.

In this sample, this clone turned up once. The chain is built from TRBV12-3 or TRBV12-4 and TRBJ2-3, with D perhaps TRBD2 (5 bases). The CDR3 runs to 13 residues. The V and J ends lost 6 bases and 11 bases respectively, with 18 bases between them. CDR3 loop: CASSSTAAGEQYF. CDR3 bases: TGTGCCAGCAGCAGCACGGCGGCGGGCGAGCAGTATTTT.

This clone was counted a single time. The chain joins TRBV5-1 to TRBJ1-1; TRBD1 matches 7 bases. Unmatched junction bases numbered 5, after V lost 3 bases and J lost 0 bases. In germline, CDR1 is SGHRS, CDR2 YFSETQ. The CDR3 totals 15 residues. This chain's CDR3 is CASSSDRVLNTEAFF. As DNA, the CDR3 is TGCGCCAGCAGCTCCGACAGGGTACTGAACACTGAAGCTTTCTTT.

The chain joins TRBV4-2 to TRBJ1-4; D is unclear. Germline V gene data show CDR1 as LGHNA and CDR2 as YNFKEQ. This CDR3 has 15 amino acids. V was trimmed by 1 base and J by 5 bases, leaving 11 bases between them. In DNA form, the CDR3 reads TGTGCCAGCAGCCAAGTTTCATCCTTAAATGAAAAACTGTTTTTT. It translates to CASSQVSSLNEKLFF.

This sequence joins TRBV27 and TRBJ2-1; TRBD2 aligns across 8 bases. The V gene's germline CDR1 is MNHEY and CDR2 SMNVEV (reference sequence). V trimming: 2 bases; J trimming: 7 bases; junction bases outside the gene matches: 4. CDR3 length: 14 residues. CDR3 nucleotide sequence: TGTGCCAGCAGTTTAGGACTAGCTTTTAATGAGCAGTTCTTC. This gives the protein CASSLGLAFNEQFF.

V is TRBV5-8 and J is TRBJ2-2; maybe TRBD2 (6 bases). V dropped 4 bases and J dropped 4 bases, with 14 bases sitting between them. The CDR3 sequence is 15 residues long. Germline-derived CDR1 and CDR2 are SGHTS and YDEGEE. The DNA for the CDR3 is TGTGCCAGCAGCCCGGGACTCCGAAGCACCGGGGAGCTGTTTTTT. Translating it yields CASSPGLRSTGELFF.

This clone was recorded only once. The CDR3 spells CASSLAGQGANTEAFF. In DNA form, the CDR3 reads TGTGCCAGCAGCTTAGCGGGACAGGGGGCGAACACTGAAGCTTTCTTT. The J gene is TRBJ1-1, the V gene TRBV7-2; TRBD1 aligns across 12 bases. The junction had 0 bases not matched to a gene; V was cut back by 0 bases and J by 1 base. The length of the CDR3 is 16 residues. Germline V lookup: CDR1 SGHTA, CDR2 FQGNSA.

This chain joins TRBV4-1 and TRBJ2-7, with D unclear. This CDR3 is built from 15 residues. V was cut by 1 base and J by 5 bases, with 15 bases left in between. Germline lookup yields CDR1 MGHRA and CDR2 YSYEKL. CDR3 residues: CASSQAGVPGNEQYF. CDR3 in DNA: TGCGCCAGCAGCCAAGCTGGCGTACCCGGAAACGAGCAGTACTTC.

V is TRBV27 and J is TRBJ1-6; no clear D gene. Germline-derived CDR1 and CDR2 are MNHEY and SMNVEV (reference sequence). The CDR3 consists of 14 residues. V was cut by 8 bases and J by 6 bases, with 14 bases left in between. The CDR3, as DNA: TGTGCCAGCGCCTCGAGGGAGGGTAATTCACCCCTCCACTTT. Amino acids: CASASREGNSPLHF.

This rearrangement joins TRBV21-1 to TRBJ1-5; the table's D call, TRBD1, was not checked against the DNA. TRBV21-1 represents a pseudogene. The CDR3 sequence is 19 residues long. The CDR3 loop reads CASSKSNRHFWLINQPQHF. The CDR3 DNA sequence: TGTGCCAGCAGCAAATCGAATCGACATTTTTGGTTAATCAATCAGCCCCAGCATTTT.

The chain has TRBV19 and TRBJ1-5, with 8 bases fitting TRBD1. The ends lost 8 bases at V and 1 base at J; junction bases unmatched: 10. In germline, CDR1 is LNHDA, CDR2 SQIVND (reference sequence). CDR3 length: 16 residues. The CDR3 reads CASSSYRGGSNQPQHF. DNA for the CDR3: TGTGCCAGTTCATCATACAGGGGGGGAAGCAATCAGCCCCAGCATTTT.

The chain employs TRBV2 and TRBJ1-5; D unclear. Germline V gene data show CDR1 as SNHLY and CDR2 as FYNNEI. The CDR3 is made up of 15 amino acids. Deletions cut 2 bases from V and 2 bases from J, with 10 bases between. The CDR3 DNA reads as TGTGCCAGCAGTGAAAGGTCTGGTGGCAATCAGCCCCAGCATTTT. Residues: CASSERSGGNQPQHF.

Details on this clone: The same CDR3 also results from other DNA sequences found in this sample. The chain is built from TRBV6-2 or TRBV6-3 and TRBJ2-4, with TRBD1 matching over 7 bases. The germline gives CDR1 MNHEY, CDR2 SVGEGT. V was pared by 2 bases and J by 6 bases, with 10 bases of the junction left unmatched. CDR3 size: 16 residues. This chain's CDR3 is CASSYPGQQRLNIQYF. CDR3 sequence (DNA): TGTGCCAGCAGTTACCCGGGACAGCAGAGGTTAAACATTCAGTACTTC.

The CDR3 region is CASSSGGTVNYGYTF. The CDR3 DNA follows: TGTGCCAGCAGTTCCGGAGGGACAGTAAACTATGGCTACACCTTC. This rearrangement joins TRBV28 to TRBJ1-2; 7 nucleotides agree with TRBD1. The germline gives CDR1 MDHEN, CDR2 SYDVKM. Trimming cost V 4 bases and J 2 bases; bases outside gene matches: 7. The CDR3 consists of 15 residues.

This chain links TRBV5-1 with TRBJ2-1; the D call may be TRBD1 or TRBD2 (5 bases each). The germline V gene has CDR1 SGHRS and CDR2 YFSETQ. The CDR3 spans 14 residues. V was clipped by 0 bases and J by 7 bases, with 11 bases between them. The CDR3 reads CASSLALGVNEQFF. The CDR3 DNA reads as TGCGCCAGCAGCTTGGCCTTGGGGGTGAATGAGCAGTTCTTC.